The 3 T cell receptor beta chains below come from one sample, sequenced in a study of T cell responses to AZD1222 COVID-19 vaccine. TCRdb keeps only in-frame clones here, not all; method: immunoSEQ multiplex PCR. The sample contains fewer than 75,000 clones, about 93% of which appear only once. Specimen: peripheral blood, collected 28 days after the second dose of the MenACWY control vaccine. These receptors were taken from an adult who received the MenACWY meningococcal vaccine as a control.

The chain links TRBV5-1 to TRBJ2-3; the D gene is possibly TRBD2 (5 bases). The length of the CDR3 is 15 residues. Germline V gene lookup returns CDR1 SGHRS and CDR2 YFSETQ. V lost 7 bases to trimming and J lost 5 bases, with 20 bases between them. The CDR3 DNA reads as TGCGCCAGCCAGACGGAGGCGGGTCGAATAGATACGCAGTATTTT. Translation: CASQTEAGRIDTQYF.

This clone was found once. The chain recombines TRBV14 with TRBJ1-4; D is perhaps TRBD1 (5 bases). V lost 0 bases and J lost 5, with 19 bases in between. Per the germline V gene, CDR1 is SGHDN and CDR2 is FVKESK. The CDR3 has 18 residues. The CDR3 nucleotides read TGTGCCAGCAGCCAAGATCGGCAGCTAGGGGACTGGAATGAAAAACTGTTTTTT. It yields the protein CASSQDRQLGDWNEKLFF.

On this clone: The junction differs from germline at one of its ends, possibly a read error. V gene TRBV7-9 combines with J gene TRBJ1-6; D remains ambiguous. The CDR3 is 15 residues long. CDR1 and CDR2 from the germline V gene are SEHNR and FQNEAQ (reference sequence). The CDR3 loop is CASSLGRSDNSPLHF. The CDR3 DNA sequence: TGTGCCAGCAGCTTAGGTCGCTCCGATAATTCACCCCTCCACTTT.